This T cell receptor (beta chain) originates from a study of shared clonotypes between healthy human individuals. CDR3 length: 13 amino acids. V was shortened by 1 base and J by 1 base, with 4 bases between the two germline ends. CDR1 and CDR2 (germline): SGHVS, FNYEAQ. Regarding this clone: Its antigen is not identified.

Findings and caveats of the study: In contrast to clonotypes shared by all four donors, non-shared clonotypes had lower generation probabilities.

Both subsets, CD45RA+ naive and CD45RA-negative memory, were split from the CD4+ cells. Libraries were prepared by immunoSEQ multiplex PCR; TCRdb keeps only in-frame clonotypes and omits some of them. The sample includes a few million clones, 80% to 95% of them seen just once. The V gene is TRBV7-6, the J gene TRBJ1-1, with D hard to call. Input material: naive CD4+ T cells from PBMCs. Subset denoted: CD45RA+ positively selected. The clonotype originates from a man aged 18 to 29 in good health. Some clones in this sample may be carry-over from other donors' samples. This chain's CDR3 is CASSLEQNTEAFF. DNA of the CDR3: TGTGCCAGCAGCTTAGAACAGAACACTGAAGCTTTCTTT. Filled out from reference TRBV7-6 and TRBJ1-1, the complete variable domain reads GAGVSQSPRYKVTKRGQDVALRCDPISGHVSLYWYRQALGQGPEFLTYFNYEAQQDKSGLPNDRFSAERPEGSISTLTIQRTEQRDSAMYRCASSLEQNTEAFFGQGTRLTVV.